The rows below give T cell receptor beta chains drawn from one sample of a study of T cell changes during pregnancy in multiple sclerosis. Measured with immunoSEQ multiplex PCR; TCRdb has only the in-frame clones, and not every one. Altogether 40,000 to 60,000 clones are present, approximately 90% being singletons, with the ten largest covering roughly 2.7%. The sequenced sample was CD8+ T cells from peripheral blood mononuclear cells, obtained in the second trimester of pregnancy. The receptors were sampled from a female donor with multiple sclerosis, enrolled in a pregnancy study. Each CDR3 is given with its conserved first and last residue. D genes are given only for firm matches. Expanded clones are given a class, and other clones once, few, many or no size at all.

>.|TRBJ1-3|TRBV4-3|TRBD1
CASSQGQGDGNTIYF
TGCGCCAGCAGCCAAGGACAGGGGGATGGAAACACCATATATTTT
>.|TRBJ1-5|TRBV7-8|.
CASSQDSYSNQPQHF
TGTGCCAGCAGCCAAGACAGCTATAGCAATCAGCCCCAGCATTTT
>once|TRBJ1-1|TRBV4-3|.
CASSAYGGFTEAFF
TGCGCCAGCAGCGCCTACGGGGGTTTCACTGAAGCTTTCTTT
>.|TRBJ1-1|TRBV21-1|.
CASRYRFQGAFF
TGTGCCAGCCGGTACAGGTTCCAGGGAGCTTTCTTT
>.|TRBJ2-1|TRBV7-2|.
CASSLGTVLYNEQFF
TGTGCCAGCAGCTTAGGTACAGTACTGTACAATGAGCAGTTCTTC
>.|TRBJ2-7|TRBV7-9|.
CASSHTADEQYF
TGTGCCAGCAGCCATACCGCGGATGAGCAGTACTTC
>.|TRBJ1-1|TRBV27|.
CASSSGSPNTEAFF
TGTGCCAGCAGCAGCGGGAGCCCGAACACTGAAGCTTTCTTT
>.|TRBJ2-2|TRBV19|.
CGPCQDTGELFF
TGTGGGCCGTGCCAGGACACCGGGGAGCTGTTTTTT
>.|TRBJ1-6|TRBV27|.
CASSFLTQRQDGSPLHF
TGTGCCAGCAGTTTCCTCACCCAAAGACAGGATGGTTCACCCCTCCACTTT
>.|TRBJ2-7|TRBV7-9|TRBD1
CASSWTGRPYEQYF
TGTGCCAGCAGTTGGACAGGGCGACCCTACGAGCAGTACTTC
>few|TRBJ1-2|TRBV4-3|TRBD1
CASSPSSPDRVSGYTF
TGCGCCAGCAGCCCATCGTCACCGGACAGGGTGTCCGGCTACACCTTC
>few|TRBJ2-3|TRBV25-1|.
CASSEFSLTDTQYF
TGTGCCAGCAGTGAATTTTCTCTAACAGATACGCAGTATTTT
>.|TRBJ1-2|TRBV7-2|TRBD1
CASSTWPRQGVNYGYTF
TGTGCCAGCAGCACGTGGCCCCGACAGGGGGTGAACTATGGCTACACCTTC
>.|TRBJ1-1|TRBV6-6|.
CAIFQHRSFGAFF
TGTGCCATCTTCCAACATAGGAGTTTTGGAGCTTTCTTT
>.|TRBJ2-3|TRBV27|TRBD1
CASSPWTGLMDTQYF
TGTGCCAGCAGTCCCTGGACAGGGTTAATGGATACGCAGTATTTT
>.|TRBJ2-7|TRBV6-6|.
CASSYSGSYEQYF
TGTGCCAGCAGTTACAGCGGCTCCTACGAGCAGTACTTC
>.|TRBJ2-2|TRBV2|.
CASRPGGADTGELFF
TGTGCCAGCAGGCCTGGGGGCGCGGACACCGGGGAGCTGTTTTTT
>.|TRBJ2-2|TRBV9|TRBD2
CASSVGLAGDLTGELFF
TGTGCCAGCAGCGTTGGGTTAGCGGGGGACCTCACCGGGGAGCTGTTTTTT
>.|TRBJ2-5|TRBV4-1|TRBD1
CASSQNRGQETQYF
TGCGCCAGCAGCCAGAACAGGGGGCAAGAGACCCAGTACTTC
>.|TRBJ2-5|TRBV14|.
CASSPRSLGPETQYF
TGTGCCAGCAGCCCTCGCTCACTAGGGCCAGAGACCCAGTACTTC
>.|TRBJ2-7|TRBV7-2|.
CASSLEGQGAYEQYF
TGTGCCAGCAGCTTAGAGGGCCAGGGCGCCTACGAGCAGTACTTC
>.|TRBJ1-1|TRBV27|TRBD1
CASSSGQGWNTEAFF
TGTGCCAGCAGTTCAGGACAGGGCTGGAACACTGAAGCTTTCTTT
>.|TRBJ1-2|TRBV20-1|.
CSAPDLQAGTF
TGCAGTGCCCCGGACCTTCAGGCGGGCACCTTC
>.|TRBJ1-4|TRBV7-9|.
CASSSPTAPSEKLFF
TGTGCCAGCAGCTCTCCGACAGCCCCAAGCGAAAAACTGTTTTTT
>many|TRBJ2-1|TRBV6-4|TRBD2
CASSDSGGANEQFF
TGTGCCAGCAGTGACAGCGGGGGGGCCAATGAGCAGTTCTTC
>.|TRBJ1-5|TRBV6-5|.
CASSTRVPDGPQHF
TGTGCCAGCAGTACTAGGGTGCCGGATGGGCCCCAGCATTTT
>.|TRBJ2-3|TRBV5-5|TRBD1
CASSHSPGGAGDTQYF
TGTGCCAGCAGCCACTCGCCAGGGGGCGCGGGGGATACGCAGTATTTT
>.|TRBJ2-7|TRBV7-7|.
CASSLGSWGSEQYF
TGTGCTAGCAGCTTAGGATCTTGGGGCTCCGAGCAGTACTTC
>.|TRBJ2-1|TRBV7-2|.
CASSLGGRELDTQFF
TGTGCCAGCAGCTTAGGAGGGAGAGAGCTGGATACGCAGTTCTTC
>.|TRBJ1-1|TRBV9|TRBD1
CASSALTGEPEAFF
TGTGCCAGCAGCGCTCTAACAGGGGAGCCTGAAGCTTTCTTT
>.|TRBJ2-5|TRBV7-2|TRBD1
CASSLNWDSPGETQYF
TGTGCCAGCAGCTTAAATTGGGACAGCCCAGGGGAGACCCAGTACTTC